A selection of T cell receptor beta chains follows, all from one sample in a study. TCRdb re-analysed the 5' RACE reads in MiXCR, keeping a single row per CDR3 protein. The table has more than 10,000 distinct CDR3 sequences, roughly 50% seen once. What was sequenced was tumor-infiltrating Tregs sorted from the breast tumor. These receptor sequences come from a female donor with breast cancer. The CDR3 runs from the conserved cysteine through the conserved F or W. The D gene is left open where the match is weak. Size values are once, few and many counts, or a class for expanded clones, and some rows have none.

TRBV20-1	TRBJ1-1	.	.	TGCAGCCGGAACAGGGACACTGAAGCTTTCTTT	CSRNRDTEAFF
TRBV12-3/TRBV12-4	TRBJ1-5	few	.	TGTGCCAGCAGTTTTAGGGATTGGAACAATCAGCCCCAGCATTTT	CASSFRDWNNQPQHF
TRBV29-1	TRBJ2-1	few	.	TGCAGCACATCGGGCAGGAAGCTCAATGAGCAGTTCTTC	CSTSGRKLNEQFF
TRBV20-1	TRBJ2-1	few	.	TGCAGTGCTAGCGGGGACAACCAGTACAATGAGCAGTTCTTC	CSASGDNQYNEQFF
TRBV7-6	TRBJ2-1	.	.	TGTGCCAGCAGCCTGCCGGTTAACAATGAGCAGTTCTTC	CASSLPVNNEQFF
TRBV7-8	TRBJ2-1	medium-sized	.	TGTGCCAGCAGCTCGTATGTCGCCAATGAGCAGTTCTTC	CASSSYVANEQFF
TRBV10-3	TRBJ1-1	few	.	TGTGCCATCAGTGAGTCCCGCTTGAGCACCACTGAAGCTTTCTTT	CAISESRLSTTEAFF
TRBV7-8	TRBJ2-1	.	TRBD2	TGTGCCAGCAGCCCCGGAGCGGGAGCCGGTAATGAGCAGTTCTTC	CASSPGAGAGNEQFF
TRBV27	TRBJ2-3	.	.	TGTGCCAGCCGTTGGGGCCGCGACACAGATACGCAGTATTTT	CASRWGRDTDTQYF
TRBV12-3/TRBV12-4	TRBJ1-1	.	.	TGTGCCAGCAGTTTACCGCACACGCCGAACACTGAAGCTTTCTTT	CASSLPHTPNTEAFF
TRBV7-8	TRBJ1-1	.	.	TGTGCCAACAGCTTAGTTTCAGGAAACACTGAAGCTTTCTTT	CANSLVSGNTEAFF
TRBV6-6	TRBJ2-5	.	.	TGTGCCAGCATTCACGGGGTCACCCAGTACTTC	CASIHGVTQYF
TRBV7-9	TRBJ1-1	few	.	TGTGCCAGCAGCTTGGGGGGCCTGAACACTGAAGCTTTCTTT	CASSLGGLNTEAFF
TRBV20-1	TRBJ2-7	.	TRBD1	TGCAGTGCTAGAAGTGTTGCCGGGACAGGCCGGGGGCGGTTGGGTTACGAGCAGTACTTC	CSARSVAGTGRGRLGYEQYF
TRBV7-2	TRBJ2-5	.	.	TGTGCCAGCAGGCCCGGGGGCGGAGAGACCCAGTACTTC	CASRPGGGETQYF
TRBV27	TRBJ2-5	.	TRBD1	TGTGCCAGCAGTTTGACAGGGTGGGAGACCCAGTACTTC	CASSLTGWETQYF
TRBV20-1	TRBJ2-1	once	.	TGCAGTGCACGGGACTGGGGGTCCTACAATGAGCAGTTCTTC	CSARDWGSYNEQFF
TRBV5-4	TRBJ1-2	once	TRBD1	TGTGCCAGCAGCGAACAGGGGAGCTATGGCTACACCTTC	CASSEQGSYGYTF
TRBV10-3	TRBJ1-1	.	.	TGTGTCATCACCAGGGACCAGAACACTGAAGCTTTCTTT	CVITRDQNTEAFF
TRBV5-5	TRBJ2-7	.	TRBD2	TGTGCCAGCAGCCCCCCCGGGACTAGCGGTTTGGGCGGGCAGTACTTC	CASSPPGTSGLGGQYF
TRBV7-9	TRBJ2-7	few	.	TGTGCCGGCGGCTACGAGCAGTACTTC	CAGGYEQYF
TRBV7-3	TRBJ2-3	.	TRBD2	TGTGCCAGGACGGGGCTAGCGGGAGGGCCAAGCACAGATACGCAGTATTTT	CARTGLAGGPSTDTQYF
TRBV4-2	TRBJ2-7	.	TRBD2	TGTGCCAGCAGCCAAGGACTAGCGGGAGCGGGGGAGCAGTACTTC	CASSQGLAGAGEQYF
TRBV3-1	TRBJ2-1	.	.	TGTGCCAGCAGCCAAAGTTGGGGGGATGTTGAGCAGTTCTTC	CASSQSWGDVEQFF
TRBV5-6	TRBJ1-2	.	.	TGTGCCAGCAGCCCTGGACAGTCCCTCACATACTACACCTTC	CASSPGQSLTYYTF
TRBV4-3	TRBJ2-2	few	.	TGCGCCAGCAGCCAAGATCCTTTAGGGGACGACACCGGGGAGCTGTTTTTT	CASSQDPLGDDTGELFF
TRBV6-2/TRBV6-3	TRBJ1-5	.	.	TGTGCCAGCAGTTACGGTAATCAGCCCCAGCATTTT	CASSYGNQPQHF
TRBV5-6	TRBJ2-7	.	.	TGTGCCAGCAGCTCCCTTCCAGCGGGTAGATACGAGCAGTACTTC	CASSSLPAGRYEQYF
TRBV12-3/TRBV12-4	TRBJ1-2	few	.	TGTGCCAGCAGTTCTCAGGGAGTTGGGTATGGCTACACCTTC	CASSSQGVGYGYTF
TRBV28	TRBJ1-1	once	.	TGTGCCAGCAGTTTCCTCGAAAGGACACAAGCTTTCTTT	CASSFLERTQAFF
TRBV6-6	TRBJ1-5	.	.	TGTGCCAGCAGTTACACCGTAGCGTCCCAGCCCCAGCATTTT	CASSYTVASQPQHF
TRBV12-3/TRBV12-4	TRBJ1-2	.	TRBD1	TGTGCCAGCAGTGGACAGGGCTACTATGGCTACACCTTC	CASSGQGYYGYTF
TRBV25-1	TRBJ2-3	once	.	TGTGCCAGCACTGCTCGGGGAAGCACAGATACGCAGTATTTT	CASTARGSTDTQYF
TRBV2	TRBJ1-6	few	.	TGTGCCAGCATCGCAGCCCCATATAATTCACCCCTCCACTTT	CASIAAPYNSPLHF
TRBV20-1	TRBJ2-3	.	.	TGCAGTGCTAGATCCGGGCCCCCTTCGATTCCAGATACGCAGTATTTT	CSARSGPPSIPDTQYF
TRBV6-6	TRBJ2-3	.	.	TGTGCCAGCAGCCCACTAGGGAAGGGAGGCACAGATACGCAGTATTTT	CASSPLGKGGTDTQYF
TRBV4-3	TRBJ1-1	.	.	TGCGCCAGCAGCCAAGACTTTGGGAAGAACACTGAAGCTTTCTTT	CASSQDFGKNTEAFF
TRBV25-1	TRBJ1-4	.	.	TGTGCCAGCAGTGAACCGGAGGCTAATGAAAAACTGTTTTTT	CASSEPEANEKLFF
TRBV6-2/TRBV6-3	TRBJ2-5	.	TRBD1	TGTGCCAGCAGTTACTCGGGGACAGGGGGTAGTCGGACCCAGTACTTC	CASSYSGTGGSRTQYF
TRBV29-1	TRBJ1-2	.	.	TGCGGCGTTGGGGGCGGGGTTTTCTATGGCTACACCTTC	CGVGGGVFYGYTF
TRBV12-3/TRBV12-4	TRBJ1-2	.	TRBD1	TGTGCCAGCAGTTCCACAGGGGGTGGCTACACCTTC	CASSSTGGGYTF
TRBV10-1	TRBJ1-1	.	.	TGCGCCAGCAGTGAGCGAGGGCGGAACACTGAAGCTTTCTTT	CASSERGRNTEAFF
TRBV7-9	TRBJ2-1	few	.	TGTGCCAGCAGCTTAGTCATCAATGAGCAGTTCTTC	CASSLVINEQFF
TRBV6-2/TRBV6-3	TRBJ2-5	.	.	TGTGCCAGCAGGGGGGCGGACAGAACGTCGCAAGAGACCCAGTACTTC	CASRGADRTSQETQYF
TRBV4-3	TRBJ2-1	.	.	TGCGCCAGCAGCCAAGGCCATGAAAGGGCCAACTACAATGAGCAGTTCTTC	CASSQGHERANYNEQFF
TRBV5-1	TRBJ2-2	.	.	TGCGCCAGCAGCTTGGCCGCCGGAACCGGGGAGCTGTTTTTT	CASSLAAGTGELFF
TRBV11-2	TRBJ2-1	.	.	TGTGCCAGCAGCCTAACTCTATCCCTGTTCTTC	CASSLTLSLFF
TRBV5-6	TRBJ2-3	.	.	TGTGCCAGCAGCTTTGGAGCGACTAGCACAGATACGCAGTATTTT	CASSFGATSTDTQYF